The source of this T cell receptor (beta chain) is a study of PD-1 blockade in classical Hodgkin lymphoma. With no exception, relapse followed autologous stem cell transplantation in all patients, and brentuximab vedotin exposure varied. CDR1 and CDR2 from the germline V gene are SNHLY and FYNNEI. The CDR3 loop spans 16 amino acids. V shed 7 bases, J shed 4 bases, and the junction held 15 bases outside the gene matches. Measured with immunoSEQ multiplex PCR; TCRdb has only the in-frame clones, and not every one. This table has some 96,000 clones, 80% to 95% appearing once. This clone was seen only once.

The chain combines TRBV2 with TRBJ1-2; 7 nucleotides align to TRBD1. This clonotype was sampled from a human donor with classical Hodgkin lymphoma. Specimen: peripheral blood mononuclear cells (PBMCs), collected at baseline. The CDR3 region has the DNA TGTGCCAGCACGATCCGCCGACAGGGACTAGGCTATGGCTACACCTTC. The encoded protein is CASTIRRQGLGYGYTF.